This entry lists 10 T cell receptor beta chains sequenced from one sample in a study of T-cell reconstitution after alpha-beta-depleted transplantation in children. During its preparation, the TCRbeta library received unique molecular identifiers. TCRdb recomputed calls from the PCR reads with MiXCR, one row per CDR3 protein. The sample yields around 360,000 distinct CDR3 sequences, 10% seen once. Source: PBMCs from the stem cell graft donor, taken from the stem cell graft. Receptors were obtained from a human donor who donated a stem cell graft to a child with acute lymphoblastic leukemia.

This clonotype was counted ten times or more. The chain uses TRBV6-1 and TRBJ2-7; TRBD2 matches at 12 bases. CDR3 size: 13 residues. Trimming at V came to 8 bases and at J to 2 bases, leaving 1 base not matched to a gene. The germline V gene has CDR1 MNHNS and CDR2 SASEGT. CDR3 nucleotide sequence: TGTGCCAGCCGACTAGCGGGAGCCTACGAGCAGTACTTC. Its translation: CASRLAGAYEQYF.

At least ten counts were recorded for this clonotype. The J gene is TRBJ2-6, the V gene TRBV29-1, with D perhaps being TRBD1 or TRBD2 (5 bases each). The length of the CDR3 is 16 residues. Trimming removed 2 bases at V and 0 bases at J, with 11 bases between. Germline values: CDR1 SQVTM, CDR2 ANQGSEA. The CDR3 sequence: CSVERDVDSGANVLTF. In DNA form, the CDR3 reads TGCAGCGTTGAAAGGGACGTAGACTCTGGGGCCAACGTCCTGACTTTC. Using reference TRBV29-1 and TRBJ2-6 for the parts outside the CDR3, the full variable domain is SAVISQKPSRDICQRGTSLTIQCQVDSQVTMMFWYRQQPGQSLTLIATANQGSEATYESGFVIDKFPISRPNLTFSTLTVSNMSPEDSSIYLCSVERDVDSGANVLTFGAGSRLTVL.

The rearrangement links TRBV11-2 to TRBJ1-1, with a possible D match to TRBD1 (6 bases). The V and J ends lost 5 bases and 1 base respectively, with 17 bases between them. Germline V gene lookup returns CDR1 SGHAT and CDR2 FQNNGV. The CDR3 runs 16 residues. This CDR3 reads CASSPGYRDGNTEAFF. The CDR3, as DNA: TGTGCCAGCAGCCCCGGCTACAGGGACGGGAACACTGAAGCTTTCTTT.

This clonotype occurred a few times. The chain recombines TRBV5-1 with TRBJ2-1, with 14 nucleotides matching TRBD2. After removal of 3 bases from V and 4 bases from J, the junction contained 6 bases not matched to a gene. The CDR3 length is 17 residues. The germline gives CDR1 SGHRS, CDR2 YFSETQ. CDR3 bases: TGCGCCAGCAGCTCCGGACTAGCGGGGGGCTTTTACAATGAGCAGTTCTTC. Translation gives CASSSGLAGGFYNEQFF. The complete variable domain, with remaining parts taken from reference TRBV5-1 and TRBJ2-1, reads KAGVTQTPRYLIKTRGQQVTLSCSPISGHRSVSWYQQTPGQGLQFLFEYFSETQRNKGNFPGRFSGRQFSNSRSEMNVSTLELGDSALYLCASSSGLAGGFYNEQFFGPGTRLTVL.

V and J are TRBV11-2 and TRBJ1-2; no clear D. V was clipped by 7 bases and J by 4 bases, with 13 bases between them. The CDR3 covers 13 residues. Germline V gives CDR1 SGHAT, CDR2 FQNNGV. The DNA for the CDR3 is TGTGCCAGCACCGAAAGAGGGCTCTATGGCTACACCTTC. It translates to CASTERGLYGYTF.

This chain connects TRBV12-3 or TRBV12-4 to TRBJ2-7, with TRBD1 as a possible D gene (5 bases). The CDR3 contains 13 residues. V lost 5 bases and J lost 5, with 13 bases in between. The CDR3 nucleotides are TGTGCCAGCAGTCCTCTACTGGGGCACGAGCAGTACTTC. Protein product: CASSPLLGHEQYF.

The sample holds a few counts of this clonotype. V usage is TRBV3-1 and J usage is TRBJ1-1; the D gene is possibly TRBD1 (5 bases). Germline V gene data show CDR1 as LGHDT and CDR2 as YNNKEL (reference sequence). Trimming removed 7 bases at V and 4 bases at J, with 13 bases between. The CDR3 is made up of 13 amino acids. The CDR3 reads CASTLGDRTEAFF. Written as DNA, the CDR3 is TGTGCCAGCACCCTTGGGGACCGCACTGAAGCTTTCTTT.

This clonotype was found many times. V and J are TRBV5-1 and TRBJ2-1; 13 bases align to TRBD2. Losses at the gene ends were 7 bases for V and 4 bases for J; bases not matched to a gene: 5. In germline, CDR1 is SGHRS, CDR2 YFSETQ. The CDR3 consists of 15 residues. The CDR3 DNA reads as TGCGCCAGCGCCGGACTAGCGGGAGCATACAATGAGCAGTTCTTC. Protein product: CASAGLAGAYNEQFF.

The chain joins TRBV7-3 to TRBJ2-4, with D uncertain. This CDR3 spans 16 amino acids. CDR1 and CDR2 from the germline V gene are SGHTA and FQGTGA. V lost 4 bases and J lost 0, with 13 bases in between. CDR3 sequence: CASSSPGATAKNIQYF. In nucleotides, the CDR3 is TGTGCCAGCAGCTCCCCAGGAGCTACAGCCAAAAACATTCAGTACTTC.

This clonotype showed up just a few times. The chain recombines TRBV13 with TRBJ2-1, with a weak D call TRBD2 (6 bases). In germline, CDR1 is PRHDT, CDR2 FYEKMQ (reference sequence). V was trimmed by 3 bases and J by 0 bases, leaving 21 bases between them. CDR3 size: 19 residues. The CDR3 nucleotides are TGTGCCAGCAGCTTCCCCGGGAGTTGCATCTCCCTCTCCTACAATGAGCAGTTCTTC. This codes for CASSFPGSCISLSYNEQFF.